This T cell receptor (beta chain) is drawn from a study of shared clonotypes between healthy human individuals. Concerning this clone itself: The target antigen is unknown. A read error may account for a junction end that differs from germline.

The CDR3 has 16 residues. CDR1 and CDR2 (germline): SSHAT, FNYEAQ (reference sequence). Replicate PCRs were loaded with around 0.3 ug DNA from unsorted PBMC, around 30,000 T cell genomes. Sequencing of unsorted PBMC DNA was carried out using ten immunoSEQ deep assay plates. The repertoire was sequenced with immunoSEQ multiplex PCR; TCRdb's copy has only in-frame clones and lacks some. Of hundreds of thousands of clones in the sample, 76% were seen once. General study points: Sampling involved blood alone; tissue repertoires likely differ.

Material for sequencing was PBMCs. The sequence derives from a woman aged 40 to 50 in good health. Some clones in this sample may be carry-over from other donors' samples. The rearrangement joins TRBV7-7 to TRBJ2-5; the match to TRBD1 covers 9 bases. In DNA, the CDR3 is TGTGCTAGCAGCTTAGCCCCACCGGGACAGGGTGAGACCCAGTACTTC. Translation: CASSLAPPGQGETQYF.